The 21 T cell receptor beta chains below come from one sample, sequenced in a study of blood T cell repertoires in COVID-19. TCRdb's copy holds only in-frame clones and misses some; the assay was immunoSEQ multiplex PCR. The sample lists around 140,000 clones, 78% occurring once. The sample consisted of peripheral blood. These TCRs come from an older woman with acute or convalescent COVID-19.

Here the CDR3 DNA reads TGTGCCAGTAGTATGCGCAAGGGGGCCACTGAAGCTTTCTTT. The encoded protein is CASSMRKGATEAFF. The chain has TRBV19 and TRBJ1-1; 7 nucleotides align to TRBD1. J gave up 4 bases and V 3 bases, and 5 bases lay outside the gene matches. Germline loops: CDR1 LNHDA, CDR2 SQIVND (reference sequence). The CDR3 has 14 residues.

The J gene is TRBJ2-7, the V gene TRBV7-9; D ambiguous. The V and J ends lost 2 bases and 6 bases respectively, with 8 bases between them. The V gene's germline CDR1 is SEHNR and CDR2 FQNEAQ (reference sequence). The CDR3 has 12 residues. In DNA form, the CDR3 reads TGTGCCAGCAGCTTACGAATCGGCGAGCAGTACTTC. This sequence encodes CASSLRIGEQYF.

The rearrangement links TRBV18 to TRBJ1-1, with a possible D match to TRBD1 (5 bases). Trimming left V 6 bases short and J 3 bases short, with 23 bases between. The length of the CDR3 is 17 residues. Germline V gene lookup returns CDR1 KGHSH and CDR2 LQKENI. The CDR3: CASSQTAIGLQDTEAFF. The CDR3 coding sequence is TGTGCCAGCTCTCAGACAGCCATTGGGTTACAGGACACTGAAGCTTTCTTT.

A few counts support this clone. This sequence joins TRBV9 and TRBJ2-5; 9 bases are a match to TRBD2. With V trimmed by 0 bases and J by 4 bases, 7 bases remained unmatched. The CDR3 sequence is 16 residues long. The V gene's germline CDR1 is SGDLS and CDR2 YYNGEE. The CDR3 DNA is TGTGCCAGCAGCGTAGTGTCGGGACTAGCATCAGAGACCCAGTACTTC. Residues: CASSVVSGLASETQYF.

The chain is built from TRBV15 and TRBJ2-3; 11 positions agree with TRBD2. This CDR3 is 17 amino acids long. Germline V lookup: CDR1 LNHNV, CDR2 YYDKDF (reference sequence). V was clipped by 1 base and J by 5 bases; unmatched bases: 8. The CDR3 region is CATSRVRLAGGIDTQYF. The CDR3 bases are TGTGCCACCAGCAGAGTCCGCCTAGCGGGAGGTATAGATACGCAGTATTTT.

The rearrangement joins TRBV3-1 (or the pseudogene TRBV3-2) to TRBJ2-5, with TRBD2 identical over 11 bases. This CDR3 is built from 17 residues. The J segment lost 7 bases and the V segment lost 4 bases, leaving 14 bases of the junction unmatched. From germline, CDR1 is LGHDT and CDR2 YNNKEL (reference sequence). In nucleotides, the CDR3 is TGTGCCAGCAGCCGTCCCTTGATAGCGGGAGGGCTTGGGACCCAGTACTTC. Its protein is CASSRPLIAGGLGTQYF.

The CDR3 DNA is TGTGCCAGCAGCCCGCAATGGGTAGCGAGATCCTACGAGCAGTACTTC. Translation gives CASSPQWVARSYEQYF. The chain carries TRBV28 and TRBJ2-7; perhaps TRBD2 as D (5 bases). CDR3 size: 16 residues. Germline lookup yields CDR1 MDHEN and CDR2 SYDVKM. The V end lost 6 bases, the J end lost 1 base, and 19 bases lay between the germline ends.

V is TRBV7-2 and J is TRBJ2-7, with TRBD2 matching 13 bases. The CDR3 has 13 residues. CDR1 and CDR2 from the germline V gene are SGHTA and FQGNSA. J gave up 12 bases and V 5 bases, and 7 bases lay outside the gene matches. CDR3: CASSETSGRPRYF. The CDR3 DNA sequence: TGTGCCAGCAGCGAGACTAGCGGGAGGCCGCGGTACTTC. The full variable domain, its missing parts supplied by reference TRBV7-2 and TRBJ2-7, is GAGVSQSPSNKVTEKGKDVELRCDPISGHTALYWYRQSLGQGLEFLIYFQGNSAPDKSGLPSDRFSAERTGGSVSTLTIQRTQQEDSAVYLCASSETSGRPRYFGPGTRLTVT.

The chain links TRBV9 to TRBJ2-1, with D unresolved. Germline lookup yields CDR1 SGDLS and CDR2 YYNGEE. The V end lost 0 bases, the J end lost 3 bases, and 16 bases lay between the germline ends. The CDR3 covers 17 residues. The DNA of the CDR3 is TGTGCCAGCAGCGTAGAATTGAGGAGCAGATACTACAATGAGCAGTTCTTC. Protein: CASSVELRSRYYNEQFF. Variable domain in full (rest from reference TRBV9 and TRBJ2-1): DSGVTQTPKHLITATGQRVTLRCSPRSGDLSVYWYQQSLDQGLQFLIQYYNGEERAKGNILERFSAQQFPDLHSELNLSSLELGDSALYFCASSVELRSRYYNEQFFGPGTRLTVL.

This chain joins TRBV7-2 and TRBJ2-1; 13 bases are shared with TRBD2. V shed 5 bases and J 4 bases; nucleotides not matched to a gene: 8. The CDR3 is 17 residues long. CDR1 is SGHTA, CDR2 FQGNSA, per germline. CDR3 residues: CASSRTSGRGGYNEQFF. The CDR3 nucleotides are TGTGCCAGCAGCCGGACTAGCGGGAGAGGCGGATACAATGAGCAGTTCTTC. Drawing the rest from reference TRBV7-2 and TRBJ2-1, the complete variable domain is GAGVSQSPSNKVTEKGKDVELRCDPISGHTALYWYRQSLGQGLEFLIYFQGNSAPDKSGLPSDRFSAERTGGSVSTLTIQRTQQEDSAVYLCASSRTSGRGGYNEQFFGPGTRLTVL.

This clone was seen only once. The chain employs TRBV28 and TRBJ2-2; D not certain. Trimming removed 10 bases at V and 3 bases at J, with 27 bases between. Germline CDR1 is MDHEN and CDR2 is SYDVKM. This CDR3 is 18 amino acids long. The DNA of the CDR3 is TGTGCCACCTCCCCTTTTTTTGTGAGGTTACGGGACACCGGGGAGCTGTTTTTT. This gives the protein CATSPFFVRLRDTGELFF.

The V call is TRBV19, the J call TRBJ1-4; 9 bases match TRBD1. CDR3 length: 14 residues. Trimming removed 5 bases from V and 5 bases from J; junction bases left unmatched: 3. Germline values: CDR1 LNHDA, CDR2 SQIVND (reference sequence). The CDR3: CASSVTGGNEKLFF. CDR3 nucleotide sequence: TGTGCCAGTAGTGTTACAGGGGGCAATGAAAAACTGTTTTTT.

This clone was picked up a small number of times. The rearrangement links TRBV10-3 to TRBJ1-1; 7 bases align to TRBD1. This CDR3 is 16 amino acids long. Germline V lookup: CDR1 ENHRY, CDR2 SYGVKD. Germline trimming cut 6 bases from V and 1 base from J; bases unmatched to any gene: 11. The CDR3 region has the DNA TGTGCCATCAGGGGTGACAGGGCGGGAAAGAACACTGAAGCTTTCTTT. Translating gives CAIRGDRAGKNTEAFF.

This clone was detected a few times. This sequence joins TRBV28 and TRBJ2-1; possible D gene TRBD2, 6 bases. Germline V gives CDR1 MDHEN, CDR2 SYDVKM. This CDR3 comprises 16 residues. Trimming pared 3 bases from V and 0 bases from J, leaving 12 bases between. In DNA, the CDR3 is TGTGCCAGCAGTTTGGAGGGTACATTCTCCTACAATGAGCAGTTCTTC. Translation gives CASSLEGTFSYNEQFF. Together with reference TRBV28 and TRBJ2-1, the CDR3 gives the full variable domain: DVKVTQSSRYLVKRTGEKVFLECVQDMDHENMFWYRQDPGLGLRLIYFSYDVKMKEKGDIPEGYSVSREKKERFSLILESASTNQTSMYLCASSLEGTFSYNEQFFGPGTRLTVL.

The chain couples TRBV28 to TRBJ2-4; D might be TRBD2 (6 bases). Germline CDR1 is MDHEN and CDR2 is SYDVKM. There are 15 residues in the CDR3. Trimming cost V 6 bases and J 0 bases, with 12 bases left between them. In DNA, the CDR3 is TGTGCCAGCAGCCTTGTGGGACTAGCCAAAAACATTCAGTACTTC. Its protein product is CASSLVGLAKNIQYF. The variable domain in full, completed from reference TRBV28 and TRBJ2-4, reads DVKVTQSSRYLVKRTGEKVFLECVQDMDHENMFWYRQDPGLGLRLIYFSYDVKMKEKGDIPEGYSVSREKKERFSLILESASTNQTSMYLCASSLVGLAKNIQYFGAGTRLSVL.

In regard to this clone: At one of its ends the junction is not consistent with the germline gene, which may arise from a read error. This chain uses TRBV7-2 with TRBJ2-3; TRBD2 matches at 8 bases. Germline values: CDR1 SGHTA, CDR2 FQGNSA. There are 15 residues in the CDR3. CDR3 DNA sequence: TGTGCCAGCAGCCTCCAGAGGACTAGCAGAGATACGCAGTATTTT. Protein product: CASSLQRTSRDTQYF.

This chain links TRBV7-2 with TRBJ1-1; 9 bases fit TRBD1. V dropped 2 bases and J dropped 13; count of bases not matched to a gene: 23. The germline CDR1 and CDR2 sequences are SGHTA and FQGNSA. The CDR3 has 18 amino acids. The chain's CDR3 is CASSLRYPLVRPRDRVFF. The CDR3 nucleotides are TGTGCCAGCAGCTTAAGATATCCGTTGGTTCGTCCGCGGGACAGGGTTTTCTTT.

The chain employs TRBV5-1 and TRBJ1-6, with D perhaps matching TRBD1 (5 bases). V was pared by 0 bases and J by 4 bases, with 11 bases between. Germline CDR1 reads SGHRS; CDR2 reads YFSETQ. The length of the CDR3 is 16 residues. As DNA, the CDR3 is TGCGCCAGCAGCTTGGGCTGGACAACTTATAATTCACCCCTCCACTTT. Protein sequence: CASSLGWTTYNSPLHF.

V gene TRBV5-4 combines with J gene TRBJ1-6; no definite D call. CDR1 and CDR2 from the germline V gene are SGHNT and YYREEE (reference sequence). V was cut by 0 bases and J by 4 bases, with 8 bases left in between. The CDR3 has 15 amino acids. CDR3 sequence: CASSLGVSYNSPLHF. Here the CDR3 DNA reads TGTGCCAGCAGCTTGGGTGTCTCTTATAATTCACCCCTCCACTTT.

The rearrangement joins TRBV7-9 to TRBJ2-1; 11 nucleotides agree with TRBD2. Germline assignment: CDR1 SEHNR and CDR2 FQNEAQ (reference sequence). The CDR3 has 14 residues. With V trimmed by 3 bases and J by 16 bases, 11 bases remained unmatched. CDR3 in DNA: TGTGCCAGCAGCTTCTTCCACCTAGCGGGAGGTTCATTCTTC. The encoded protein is CASSFFHLAGGSFF.

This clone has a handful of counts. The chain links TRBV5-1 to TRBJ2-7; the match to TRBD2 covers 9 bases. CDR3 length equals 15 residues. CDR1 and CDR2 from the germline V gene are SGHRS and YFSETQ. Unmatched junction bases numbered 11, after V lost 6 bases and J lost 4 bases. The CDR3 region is CASTRGREGRYEQYF. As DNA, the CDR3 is TGCGCCAGCACTAGGGGGCGGGAGGGCCGGTACGAGCAGTACTTC.